Listed below are T cell receptor beta chains from one sample, sequenced in a study of blood T cell repertoires in COVID-19. Clones were read by immunoSEQ multiplex PCR, and TCRdb kept only the in-frame ones, dropping some. Seen here are under 80,000 clones, roughly 86% observed once, and the top ten hold roughly 1%. Sample: peripheral blood. The receptors were sampled from a man aged 65 to 85 with acute or convalescent COVID-19. Each CDR3 is given with its conserved first and last residue. D genes are given only for firm matches. The size field is filled for only some rows; it gives once, few, many or a size class.

D	size	V	J	CDR3	DNA
.	.	TRBV7-9	TRBJ1-1	CASSLGATVEDTEAFF	TGTGCCAGCAGCTTAGGAGCCACGGTGGAGGACACTGAAGCTTTCTTT
.	.	TRBV5-1	TRBJ2-2	CASSLTLQGNTGELFF	TGCGCCAGCAGCTTGACGCTACAGGGAAACACCGGGGAGCTGTTTTTT
.	.	TRBV30	TRBJ1-6	CAWSSSSRATASPLHF	TGTGCCTGGAGTAGCAGCTCGAGGGCGACGGCTTCACCCCTCCACTTT
.	.	TRBV7-2	TRBJ2-3	CASSLAGAVTDTQYF	TGTGCCAGCAGCTTAGCGGGAGCAGTGACAGATACGCAGTATTTT
.	.	TRBV7-8	TRBJ1-2	CASSFVSRDDGYTF	TGTGCCAGCAGCTTTGTGAGTCGGGATGATGGCTACACCTTC
.	once	TRBV7-2	TRBJ1-6	CASSSTWPSYNSPLHF	TGTGCCAGCAGCTCGACATGGCCCTCCTATAATTCACCCCTCCACTTT
.	.	TRBV6-5	TRBJ1-5	CASRQGANQPQHF	TGTGCCAGCAGGCAGGGTGCCAATCAGCCCCAGCATTTT
TRBD2	.	TRBV2	TRBJ2-5	CASSTRLARETQYF	TGTGCCAGCAGTACACGACTAGCACGAGAGACCCAGTACTTC
.	.	TRBV27	TRBJ1-2	CASSFSSPNYGYTF	TGTGCCAGCAGTTTTTCCAGTCCGAACTATGGCTACACCTTC
.	.	TRBV19	TRBJ2-3	CASSYQGYGTDTQYF	TGTGCCAGTAGCTATCAGGGATACGGCACAGATACGCAGTATTTT
.	once	TRBV10-1	TRBJ2-1	CASSESSRGAYNEQFF	TGCGCCAGCAGTGAGTCGAGTCGGGGGGCTTACAATGAGCAGTTCTTC
TRBD1	few	TRBV5-1	TRBJ2-7	CASSSLSGGQAYEQYF	TGCGCCAGCTCATCCCTCTCCGGTGGACAGGCCTACGAGCAGTACTTC
.	once	TRBV6-5	TRBJ1-3	CASGSPFLSGNTIYF	TGTGCCAGCGGTAGTCCATTTCTCTCTGGAAACACCATATATTTT
.	.	TRBV3-1/TRBV3-2	TRBJ1-2	CASSQPAGWGGYTF	TGTGCCAGCAGCCAACCGGCAGGGTGGGGAGGCTACACCTTC
TRBD1	.	TRBV5-6	TRBJ1-6	CASSSPGGLNSPLHF	TGTGCCAGCAGCTCACCAGGGGGCCTAAATTCACCCCTCCACTTT
.	.	TRBV19	TRBJ1-1	CASSMVQGWNTEAFF	TGTGCCAGTAGTATGGTACAGGGATGGAACACTGAAGCTTTCTTT
TRBD2	.	TRBV25-1	TRBJ2-3	CASSQAGGPNTQYF	TGTGCCAGCAGTCAAGCGGGGGGTCCAAATACGCAGTATTTT
TRBD2	once	TRBV5-1	TRBJ2-3	CASSPLGGLTDTQYF	TGCGCCAGCAGTCCACTCGGGGGGTTAACAGATACGCAGTATTTT
.	.	TRBV6-4	TRBJ1-5	CASGKGNSNQPQHF	TGTGCCAGCGGAAAGGGGAATAGCAATCAGCCCCAGCATTTT
TRBD2	once	TRBV4-1	TRBJ2-7	CASSQGGTSGDSYEQYF	TGCGCCAGCAGCCAAGGTGGGACTAGCGGGGACTCCTACGAGCAGTACTTC
.	.	TRBV3-1/TRBV3-2	TRBJ2-4	CASSPKLPVSIDSKNIQYF	TGTGCCAGCAGCCCCAAGTTACCAGTCTCGATCGATTCCAAAAACATTCAGTACTTC
.	.	TRBV1	TRBJ2-1	CTSSQDRRAYNEQFF	TGCACCAGCAGCCAAGATAGACGAGCGTACAATGAGCAGTTCTTC
.	.	TRBV19	TRBJ1-2	CASSQEFPGYTF	TGTGCCAGTAGTCAGGAATTCCCTGGCTACACCTTC
.	few	TRBV6-6	TRBJ2-1	CASSYEASSYNEQFF	TGTGCCAGCAGTTACGAGGCGAGCTCCTACAATGAGCAGTTCTTC
TRBD1	.	TRBV11-3	TRBJ2-1	CASSPTGTGFGEQFF	TGTGCCAGCAGTCCCACCGGGACAGGGTTTGGTGAGCAGTTCTTC
.	.	TRBV18	TRBJ1-2	CASSLDRNYGYTF	TGTGCCAGCTCACTCGACAGGAACTATGGCTACACCTTC
TRBD2	.	TRBV10-1	TRBJ2-7	CASSEGGVYEQYF	TGCGCCAGCAGTGAGGGGGGGGTTTACGAGCAGTACTTC
.	.	TRBV6-5	TRBJ2-7	CASSYSNQGSEQYF	TGTGCCAGCAGTTACTCGAACCAGGGGAGCGAGCAGTACTTC
.	.	TRBV5-1	TRBJ2-7	CASGEPSSTWYF	TGCGCCAGCGGAGAGCCCTCCTCTACTTGGTACTTC
TRBD1	.	TRBV6-2/TRBV6-3	TRBJ1-6	CASSHRQGLSSPLHF	TGTGCCAGCAGTCACAGACAGGGGTTAAGTTCACCCCTCCACTTT
TRBD1	.	TRBV10-3	TRBJ1-6	CAISATGDNSPLHF	TGTGCCATCAGTGCGACAGGGGATAATTCACCCCTCCACTTT
.	.	TRBV5-4	TRBJ2-7	CASSLGQKYEQYF	TGTGCCAGCAGCTTGGGACAGAAATACGAGCAGTACTTC
.	.	TRBV12-1	TRBJ2-7	CASSPRDFSYEQYF	TGTGCCAGCAGCCCCCGGGACTTCTCGTACGAGCAGTACTTC
.	.	TRBV11-2	TRBJ2-1	CASSNIAVSSYNEQFF	TGTGCCAGCAGCAACATAGCGGTTAGCTCCTACAATGAGCAGTTCTTC
TRBD2	once	TRBV5-5	TRBJ2-7	CASSSFRTSGSYEQYF	TGTGCCAGCAGCTCGTTTAGGACTAGCGGCTCCTACGAGCAGTACTTC
.	.	TRBV20-1	TRBJ2-1	CSAGASNEQFF	TGCAGTGCTGGAGCCAGCAATGAGCAGTTCTTC
TRBD2	.	TRBV5-4	TRBJ2-5	CASSAGGSFQETQYF	TGTGCCAGCAGCGCGGGGGGGTCTTTTCAAGAGACCCAGTACTTC